This TCR beta chain was identified during a study of OX40 agonist ivuxolimab in advanced cancers. Background on the study: Previous treatment with anti-PD-1, anti-PD-L1 or anti-CTLA-4 therapy was allowed; 35% to 50% had received some. Study-wide results and caveats: At 0.1 to 3.0 mg/kg, clonal expansion of CD4+ and CD8+ blood T cells had occurred by week 6. Patients who responded partially at 0.1-3.0 mg/kg showed clonal expansion ranking among the lowest.

This table comes from immunoSEQ multiplex PCR, and its TCRdb copy is limited to in-frame clones, with some not included. The sample yields 50,000 to 60,000 clones, about 90% seen once. To note about this clone: What it binds is not known.

The receptor was isolated from an adult with an advanced solid tumor such as melanoma, head and neck, liver or kidney cancer. The input for sequencing was CD4+ or CD8+ T cells sorted from blood, taken in a trial of the OX40 agonist ivuxolimab.

The CDR3 sequence: CASSRDGNQPQHF. Here the CDR3 DNA reads TGTGCCAGCAGCCGGGACGGCAATCAGCCCCAGCATTTT. This sequence joins TRBV6-5 and TRBJ1-5; TRBD1 is a possible D gene (5 bases). The CDR3 spans 13 residues. V was shortened by 6 bases and J by 2 bases, with 8 bases between the two germline ends. Germline CDR1 is MNHEY and CDR2 is SVGAGI.